This T cell receptor (beta chain) was recorded in a study of T cell responses to AZD1222 COVID-19 vaccine. Libraries were prepared by immunoSEQ multiplex PCR; TCRdb keeps only in-frame clonotypes and omits some of them. The table includes approximately 180,000 clones, approximately 92% detected once. The receptor's source is an adult who received the MenACWY meningococcal vaccine as a control. The sample consisted of peripheral blood, taken 28 days after the second dose of the MenACWY control vaccine.

DNA for the CDR3: TGTGCCAGCAGCCAAGACAGGAGCTCCTACAATGAGCAGTTCTTC. This sequence encodes CASSQDRSSYNEQFF. The V call is TRBV6-2 or TRBV6-3, the J call TRBJ2-1, with a weak D call TRBD1 (6 bases). This CDR3 is built from 15 residues. CDR1 is MNHEY and CDR2 is SVGEGT in the germline V gene. V was trimmed by 6 bases and J by 0 bases, leaving 12 bases between them.